This TCR beta chain stems from a study of technical replicates of blood from a handful of donors. V shed 7 bases, J shed 10 bases, and the junction held 6 bases outside the gene matches. Looked up from germline, CDR1 is MNHEY and CDR2 is SMNVEV (reference sequence). The CDR3 is made up of 12 amino acids. Produced via immunoSEQ multiplex PCR; TCRdb's table is partial and in-frame only. The sample carries about 97,000 clones, about 95% recorded once. This sequence originates from a human donor in good health. Sequencing was done on a sample of T cells isolated from PBMCs. This chain joins TRBV27 and TRBJ2-1, with TRBD2 matching over 8 bases. The CDR3 nucleotides are TGTGCCAGCACCGGAGGACTAGCCGAGCAGTTCTTC. It yields the protein CASTGGLAEQFF.